This T cell receptor beta chain came from a study of cytomegalovirus exposure and HLA in healthy donors. Study findings and constraints: A few chains tied to CMV proved CMV antigen-specific in vitro.

To note about this clone: What it binds is not known.

V was trimmed by 8 bases and J by 0 bases, leaving 11 bases between them. The CDR3 length is 14 residues. Germline values: CDR1 SNHLY, CDR2 FYNNEI. Method: immunoSEQ multiplex PCR; TCRdb's copy keeps in-frame clones and lacks some. This table holds around 250,000 clones, 90% found once. This clonotype originated in a woman aged 18-29 years in good health and CMV-seronegative. The chain employs TRBV2 and TRBJ1-5; D is possibly TRBD1 (5 bases). Sample: PBMCs. The CDR3 sequence: CASGGGVSNQPQHF. The DNA for the CDR3 is TGTGCCAGCGGGGGAGGGGTTAGCAATCAGCCCCAGCATTTT.